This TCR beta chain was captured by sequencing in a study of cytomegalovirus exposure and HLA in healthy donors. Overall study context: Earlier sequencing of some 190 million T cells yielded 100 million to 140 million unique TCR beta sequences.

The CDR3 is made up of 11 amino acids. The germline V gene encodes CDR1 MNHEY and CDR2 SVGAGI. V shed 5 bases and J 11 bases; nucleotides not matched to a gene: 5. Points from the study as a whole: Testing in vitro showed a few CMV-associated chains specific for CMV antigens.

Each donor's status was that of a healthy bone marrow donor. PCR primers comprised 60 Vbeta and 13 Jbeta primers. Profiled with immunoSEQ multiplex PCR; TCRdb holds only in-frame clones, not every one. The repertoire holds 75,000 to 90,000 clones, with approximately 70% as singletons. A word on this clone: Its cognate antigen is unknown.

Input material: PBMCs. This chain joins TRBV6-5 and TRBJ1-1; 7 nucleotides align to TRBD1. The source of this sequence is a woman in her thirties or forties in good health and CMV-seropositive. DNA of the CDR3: TGTGCCAGCAGTACGACAGGGAAGGCTTTCTTT. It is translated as CASSTTGKAFF.